This T cell receptor (beta chain) was observed in a study of T cell responses to AZD1222 COVID-19 vaccine. Broader study findings: Repertoires in all cases were sampled only once the peak T cell response had passed. Donors skewed white British and female; clonal diversity was possibly underestimated. Baseline seropositives among AZD1222 recipients totaled only six. Following two doses of AZD1222, Spike-specific TCR breadth and depth rose.

Clones were sequenced by immunoSEQ multiplex PCR, and TCRdb holds only the in-frame ones, with some missing. The sample records about 88,000 clones, around nine tenths being singletons. Remarks on this clone: As yet, its antigen is unknown.

The CDR3 covers 14 residues. The sequence came from an adult who received the AZD1222 COVID-19 vaccine. Specimen: peripheral blood, collected 28 days after the second AZD1222 dose. This sequence joins TRBV21-1 and TRBJ2-7. TRBV21-1 is given as a pseudogene. CDR3 in amino acids: CASSKGQETYEQYF. Written as DNA, the CDR3 is TGTGCCAGCAGCAAAGGGCAGGAGACCTACGAGCAGTACTTC.